This T cell receptor (beta chain) was captured in a study of blood T cell repertoires in COVID-19 (dated by TCRdb to 2018 to 2020). Regarding the complete study: Samples covering the acute and convalescent phases of COVID-19 were provided by collaborators in the United States, Italy and Spain. Nearly every sample came with metadata listing a de-identified subject ID, COVID-19 status, age in years and sex. The samples were drawn from two sources: the first 160 participants of the ongoing ImmuneRACE study, and 1,254 subjects contributed by 6 global collaborators. The repertoires were released in a freely available public database intended as a resource for research on the immune response to SARS-CoV-2. The material from the prospective study consisted of cDNA or gDNA derived from T cells, B-cell-depleted T cells, or PBMCs. Subjects who had been exposed to COVID-19, were actively infected with it, or had recovered from it provided the deeply sampled blood TCRbeta repertoires that made up the dataset. Where available, HLA class I and class II types were taken from metadata supplied by the sample provider and were not determined by assay-based typing.

TCRbeta CDR3 regions were amplified from genomic DNA by means of the immunoSEQ Assay, a bias-controlled multiplex PCR. Processing in the source paper ran as follows. Nucleated cell counts per sample were estimated from amplification of reference gene primers within the assay. To quantify the absolute abundance of each unique TCRbeta CDR3 rearrangement, sequence reads were collapsed and filtered. For each sample, productive Simpson clonality was calculated as the square root of Simpson's diversity index across productive rearrangements. This is the immuneACCESS table as TCRdb keeps it, with only in-frame sequences that have V and J called. A part of the clones is gone; compared with another copy, unresolved V genes explain less than half, and the rest is unexplained. V and J calls and clone size are given by that table; D and trimming were obtained from the DNA. The sample table records under 95,000 clones; roughly 88% of these occur just once. The ten largest clones take up over 4.5% of the sample.

Comment on this clone: There is no known antigen for this receptor. No base quality values were provided; no much bigger clone lies one nucleotide off.

The CDR3 sequence holds 12 residues, the cysteine and phenylalanine included. Solely the CDR3 DNA is kept, with 36 bases framed from the first base. According to the germline V gene, CDR1 reads KGHDR and CDR2 reads SFDVKD. V ends up 8 bases short and J 6 bases short, with an unmatched junction base count of 3. Broader findings and caveats from the paper: The amount of clinical and demographic metadata varied by source and participant and was provided uncurated.

Whole blood was collected in K2EDTA tubes by collaborating institutions according to the institutions' own protocols. For TCRbeta analysis, collaborator samples were shipped as frozen whole blood, as isolated PBMCs, or as DNA extracted from either sample type. The rearranged chain carries TRBV24-1 and TRBJ2-7; the junction holds 10 bases that match TRBD2. This sequence was found in a human donor in a cohort sampled during active COVID-19. Sequenced input: peripheral blood. The CDR3 region: CATNLAGVEQYF. The DNA sequence is given as TGTGCCACCAATCTAGCGGGAGTCGAGCAGTACTTC.